The 11 T cell receptor beta chains given below trace back to one sample, sequenced in a study of blood T cell repertoires in COVID-19. Profiled with immunoSEQ multiplex PCR; TCRdb holds only in-frame clones, not every one. The data contain over 150,000 clones, around 80% of them singletons. Sequencing was carried out using peripheral blood. The source of these receptors is a woman in her thirties or forties with COVID-19, enrolled during active disease.

Written as DNA, the CDR3 is TGTGCCAGCAGTGTACAGGGGCCAAACACTGAAGCTTTCTTT. Protein sequence: CASSVQGPNTEAFF. The chain links TRBV25-1 to TRBJ1-1; 7 nucleotides agree with TRBD1. Losses at the gene ends were 4 bases for V and 2 bases for J; bases not matched to a gene: 4. Germline CDR1 reads MGHDK; CDR2 reads SYGVNS. The CDR3 runs 14 residues.

The J gene is TRBJ1-1, the V gene TRBV5-7, with unresolved D. TRBV5-7 is classed as an ORF, of uncertain function. This CDR3 has 14 residues. V lost 2 bases and J lost 11, with 19 bases in between. The CDR3 DNA sequence: TGTGCCAGCAGCTTAGTCCAGGAAACTCTTGGGGCTTTCTTT. This codes for CASSLVQETLGAFF.

CDR3 residues: CASSPSGGSGYTF. CDR3 coding DNA: TGTGCCAGCAGTCCATCGGGGGGCAGTGGCTACACCTTC. J is TRBJ1-2 and V is TRBV6-2 or TRBV6-3, with a possible D match to TRBD1 (6 bases). Trimming removed 5 bases from V and 7 bases from J, with 14 bases in between. Germline V lookup: CDR1 MNHEY, CDR2 SVGEGT. The CDR3 runs 13 residues.

This chain joins TRBV11-2 and TRBJ1-2; 11 nucleotides agree with TRBD1. Germline CDR1 reads SGHAT; CDR2 reads FQNNGV. CDR3 length: 15 amino acids. V shed 5 bases and J 7 bases; nucleotides not matched to a gene: 9. CDR3 nucleotides: TGTGCCAGCAGCGGGTGGACAGGGGGCAAAGGTGGCTACACCTTC. Translating gives CASSGWTGGKGGYTF.

The chain is built from TRBV27 and TRBJ2-1, with D perhaps matching TRBD2 (5 bases). Germline CDR1 reads MNHEY; CDR2 reads SMNVEV (reference sequence). V was cut by 7 bases and J by 9 bases, with 13 bases left in between. The CDR3 is 12 amino acids. The CDR3 nucleotides are TGTGCCAGCACCCCCGGACGGGGTGAGCAGTTCTTC. It is translated as CASTPGRGEQFF.

V gene TRBV5-6 combines with J gene TRBJ2-7; 8 nucleotides match TRBD1. Germline V gene data show CDR1 as SGHDT and CDR2 as YYEEEE. After removal of 4 bases from V and 7 bases from J, the junction contained 4 bases not matched to a gene. This CDR3 is 12 amino acids long. The chain's CDR3 is CASSRTGREQYF. The CDR3 bases are TGTGCCAGCAGCCGGACAGGGCGGGAGCAGTACTTC. Combining the CDR3 with reference TRBV5-6 and TRBJ2-7 gives the whole variable domain DAGVTQSPTHLIKTRGQQVTLRCSPKSGHDTVSWYQQALGQGPQFIFQYYEEEERQRGNFPDRFSGHQFPNYSSELNVNALLLGDSALYLCASSRTGREQYFGPGTRLTVT.

In this sample, this clone turned up a few times. The chain carries TRBV29-1 and TRBJ1-6, with a possible D match to TRBD1 (6 bases). From germline, CDR1 is SQVTM and CDR2 ANQGSEA. Trimming left V 4 bases short and J 7 bases short, with 11 bases between. This CDR3 spans 13 amino acids. The CDR3 coding sequence is TGCAGCGTTGGAAGGGACACAAATTCACCCCTCCACTTT. It is translated as CSVGRDTNSPLHF. The full variable domain, completed using reference TRBV29-1 and TRBJ1-6, is SAVISQKPSRDICQRGTSLTIQCQVDSQVTMMFWYRQQPGQSLTLIATANQGSEATYESGFVIDKFPISRPNLTFSTLTVSNMSPEDSSIYLCSVGRDTNSPLHFGNGTRLTVT.

The chain links TRBV5-8 to TRBJ1-2; D is unresolved. The germline V and J ends were trimmed by 0 bases and 2 bases, with 8 bases remaining between them. CDR3 length: 14 amino acids. The V gene's germline CDR1 is SGHTS and CDR2 YDEGEE. The CDR3 loop is CASSLATENYGYTF. Written as DNA, the CDR3 is TGTGCCAGCAGCTTGGCCACAGAGAACTATGGCTACACCTTC.

The chain links TRBV7-9 to TRBJ1-4, with TRBD1 identical over 9 bases. With 1 base clipped from V and 3 bases from J, the junction kept 3 bases outside the gene matches. The CDR3 runs 16 residues. Germline CDR1 reads SEHNR; CDR2 reads FQNEAQ (reference sequence). The CDR3 sequence: CASSLGTGASNEKLFF. The CDR3 DNA is TGTGCCAGCAGCTTAGGGACAGGGGCCTCTAATGAAAAACTGTTTTTT.

This sequence joins TRBV12-5 and TRBJ1-1, with 7 positions matching TRBD1. V trimming: 5 bases; J trimming: 0 bases; junction bases outside the gene matches: 9. Germline values: CDR1 LGHNT, CDR2 FRNRAP. The CDR3 covers 16 residues. CDR3 sequence: CASGITQGWVNTEAFF. The CDR3 bases are TGTGCTAGTGGTATTACACAGGGGTGGGTGAACACTGAAGCTTTCTTT.

The V gene is TRBV6-4, the J gene TRBJ1-4; 10 nucleotides align to TRBD1. Losses at the gene ends were 6 bases for V and 5 bases for J; bases not matched to a gene: 3. The CDR3 length is 14 residues. The germline gives CDR1 MRHNA, CDR2 SNTAGT. CDR3 amino acids: CASSPGQGNEKLFF. CDR3 sequence (DNA): TGTGCCAGCAGCCCGGGACAGGGGAATGAAAAACTGTTTTTT.